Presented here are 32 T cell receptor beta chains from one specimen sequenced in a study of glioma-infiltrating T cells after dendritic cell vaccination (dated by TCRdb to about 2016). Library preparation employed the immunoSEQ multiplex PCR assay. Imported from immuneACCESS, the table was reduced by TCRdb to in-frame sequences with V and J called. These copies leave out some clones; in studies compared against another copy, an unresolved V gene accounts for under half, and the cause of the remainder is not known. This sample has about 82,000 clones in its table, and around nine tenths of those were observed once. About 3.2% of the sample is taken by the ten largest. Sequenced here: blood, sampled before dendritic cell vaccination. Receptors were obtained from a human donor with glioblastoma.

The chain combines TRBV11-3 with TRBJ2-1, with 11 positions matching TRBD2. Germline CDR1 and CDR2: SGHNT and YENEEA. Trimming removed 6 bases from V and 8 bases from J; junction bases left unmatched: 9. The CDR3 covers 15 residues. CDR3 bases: TGTGCCAGCAGGCATCCTAGCGGGAGGAGGTATGAGCAGTTCTTC. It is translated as CASRHPSGRRYEQFF.

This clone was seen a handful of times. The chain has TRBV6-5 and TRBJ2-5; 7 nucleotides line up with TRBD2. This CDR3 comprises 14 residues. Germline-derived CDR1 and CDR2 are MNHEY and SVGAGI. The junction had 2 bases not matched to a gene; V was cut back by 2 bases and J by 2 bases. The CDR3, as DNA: TGTGCCAGCAGTTACGGGAGGGAGCAAGAGACCCAGTACTTC. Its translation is CASSYGREQETQYF.

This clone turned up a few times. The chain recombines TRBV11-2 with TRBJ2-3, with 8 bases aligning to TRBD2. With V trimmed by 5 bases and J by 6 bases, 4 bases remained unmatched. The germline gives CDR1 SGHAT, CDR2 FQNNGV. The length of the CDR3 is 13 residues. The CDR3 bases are TGTGCCAGCAGCGGGACTAGACGGGATACGCAGTATTTT. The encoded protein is CASSGTRRDTQYF.

In DNA, the CDR3 is TGCGCCAGCAGCCAAGAGGGACAGGGGGGAAACACCGGGGAGCTGTTTTTT. The encoded protein is CASSQEGQGGNTGELFF. The genes are TRBV4-1 and TRBJ2-2, with TRBD1 identical over 11 bases. The germline gives CDR1 MGHRA, CDR2 YSYEKL. After removal of 0 bases from V and 2 bases from J, the junction contained 2 bases not matched to a gene. CDR3 size: 17 residues.

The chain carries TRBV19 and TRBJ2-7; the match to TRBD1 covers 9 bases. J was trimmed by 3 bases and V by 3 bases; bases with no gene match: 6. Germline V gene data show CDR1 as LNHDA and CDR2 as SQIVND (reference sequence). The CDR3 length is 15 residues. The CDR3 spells CASSISGTGLYEQYF. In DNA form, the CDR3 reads TGTGCCAGTAGTATCTCCGGGACAGGGCTCTACGAGCAGTACTTC. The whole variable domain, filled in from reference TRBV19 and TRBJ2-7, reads DGGITQSPKYLFRKEGQNVTLSCEQNLNHDAMYWYRQDPGQGLRLIYYSQIVNDFQKGDIAEGYSVSREKKESFPLTVTSAQKNPTAFYLCASSISGTGLYEQYFGPGTRLTVT.

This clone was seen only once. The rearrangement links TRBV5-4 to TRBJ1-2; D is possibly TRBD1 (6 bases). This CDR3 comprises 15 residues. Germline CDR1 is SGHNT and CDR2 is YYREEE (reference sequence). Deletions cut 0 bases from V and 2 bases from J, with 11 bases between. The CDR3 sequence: CASSLAGTLNYGYTF. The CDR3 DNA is TGTGCCAGCAGCTTGGCTGGGACACTAAACTATGGCTACACCTTC.

The CDR3 spells CASTPGKAGGETQYF. The CDR3 region has the DNA TGTGCCAGCACCCCAGGGAAAGCGGGGGGGGAGACCCAGTACTTC. This chain uses TRBV6-1 with TRBJ2-5; 10 bases line up with TRBD2. This CDR3 region has 15 residues. Germline V CDR1 and CDR2: MNHNS, SASEGT. Trimming took 7 bases from V and 5 from J; bases not matched to a gene: 10.

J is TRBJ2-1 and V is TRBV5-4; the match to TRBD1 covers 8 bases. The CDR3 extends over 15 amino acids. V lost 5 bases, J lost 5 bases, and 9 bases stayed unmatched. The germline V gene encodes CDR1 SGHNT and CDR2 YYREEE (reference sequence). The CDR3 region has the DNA TGTGCCAGCAGGGCTGACCTGGGACAGGACAATGAGCAGTTCTTC. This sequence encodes CASRADLGQDNEQFF.

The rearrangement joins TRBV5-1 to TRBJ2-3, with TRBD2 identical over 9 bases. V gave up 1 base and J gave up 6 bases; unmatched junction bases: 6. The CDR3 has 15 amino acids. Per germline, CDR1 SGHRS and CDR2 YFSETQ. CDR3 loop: CASSLLGLASDTQYF. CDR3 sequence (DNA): TGCGCCAGCAGCTTGCTTGGACTAGCGTCGGATACGCAGTATTTT. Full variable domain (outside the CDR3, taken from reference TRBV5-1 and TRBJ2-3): KAGVTQTPRYLIKTRGQQVTLSCSPISGHRSVSWYQQTPGQGLQFLFEYFSETQRNKGNFPGRFSGRQFSNSRSEMNVSTLELGDSALYLCASSLLGLASDTQYFGPGTRLTVL.

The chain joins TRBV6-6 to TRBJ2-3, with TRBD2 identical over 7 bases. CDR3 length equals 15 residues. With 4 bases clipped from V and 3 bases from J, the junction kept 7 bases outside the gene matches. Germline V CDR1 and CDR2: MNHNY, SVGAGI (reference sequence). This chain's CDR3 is CASSSGGSLTDTQYF. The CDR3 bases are TGTGCCAGCAGTTCCGGCGGGAGCCTAACAGATACGCAGTATTTT.

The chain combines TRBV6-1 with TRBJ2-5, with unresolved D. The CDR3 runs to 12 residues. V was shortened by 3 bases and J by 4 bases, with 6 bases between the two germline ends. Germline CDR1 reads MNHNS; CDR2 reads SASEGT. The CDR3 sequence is CASSDLGETQYF. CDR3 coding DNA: TGTGCCAGCAGTGATCTAGGAGAGACCCAGTACTTC.

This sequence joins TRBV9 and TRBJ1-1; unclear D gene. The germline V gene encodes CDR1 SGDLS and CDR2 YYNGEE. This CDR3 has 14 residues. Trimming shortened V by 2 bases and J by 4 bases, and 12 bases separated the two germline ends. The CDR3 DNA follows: TGTGCCAGCAGCGTGGCCGCAGAGGTCACTGAAGCTTTCTTT. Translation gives CASSVAAEVTEAFF.

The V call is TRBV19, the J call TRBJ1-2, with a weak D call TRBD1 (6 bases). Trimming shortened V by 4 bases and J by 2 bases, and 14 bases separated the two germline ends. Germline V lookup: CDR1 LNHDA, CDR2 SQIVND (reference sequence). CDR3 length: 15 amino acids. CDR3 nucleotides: TGTGCCAGTAGTAGAGCCACAGGGACCAACTATGGCTACACCTTC. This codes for CASSRATGTNYGYTF.

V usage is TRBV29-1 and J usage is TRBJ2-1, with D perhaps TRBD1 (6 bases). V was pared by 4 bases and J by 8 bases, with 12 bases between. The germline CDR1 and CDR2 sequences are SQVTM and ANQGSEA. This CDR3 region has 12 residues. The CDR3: CSVGAQGYEQFF. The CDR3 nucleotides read TGCAGCGTTGGGGCACAGGGTTATGAGCAGTTCTTC.

This CDR3 reads CASSEDSGGYNEQFF. The CDR3 region has the DNA TGCGCCAGCAGTGAGGATTCGGGGGGTTACAATGAGCAGTTCTTC. This chain uses TRBV10-1 with TRBJ2-1, with 7 bases that match TRBD2. The CDR3 sequence is 15 residues long. Germline CDR1 and CDR2: WNHNN and SYGVQD (reference sequence). V was clipped by 2 bases and J by 4 bases; unmatched bases: 5.

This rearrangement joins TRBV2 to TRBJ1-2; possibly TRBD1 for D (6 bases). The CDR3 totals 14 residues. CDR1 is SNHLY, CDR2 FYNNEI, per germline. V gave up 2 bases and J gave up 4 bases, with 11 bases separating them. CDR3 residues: CASSEQGTIYGYTF. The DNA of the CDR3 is TGTGCCAGCAGTGAACAGGGGACCATCTATGGCTACACCTTC.

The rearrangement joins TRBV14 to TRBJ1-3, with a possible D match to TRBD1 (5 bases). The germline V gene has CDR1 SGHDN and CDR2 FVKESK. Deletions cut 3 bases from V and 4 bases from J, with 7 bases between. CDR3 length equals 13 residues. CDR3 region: CASSQPGGNTIYF. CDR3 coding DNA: TGTGCCAGCAGCCAGCCAGGGGGAAACACCATATATTTT.

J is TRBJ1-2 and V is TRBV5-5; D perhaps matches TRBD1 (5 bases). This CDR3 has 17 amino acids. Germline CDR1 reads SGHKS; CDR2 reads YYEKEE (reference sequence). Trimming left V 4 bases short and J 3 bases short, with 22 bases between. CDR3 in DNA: TGTGCCAGCAGCCCGTCCGGGACTGGGGGGGTTGACTATGGCTACACCTTC. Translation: CASSPSGTGGVDYGYTF.

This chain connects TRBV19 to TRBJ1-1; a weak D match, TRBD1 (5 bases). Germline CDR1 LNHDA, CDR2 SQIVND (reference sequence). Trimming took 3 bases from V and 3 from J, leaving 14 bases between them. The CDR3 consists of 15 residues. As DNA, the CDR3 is TGTGCCAGTAGTATTCTTCAGGGAACGTACACTGAAGCTTTCTTT. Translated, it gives CASSILQGTYTEAFF.

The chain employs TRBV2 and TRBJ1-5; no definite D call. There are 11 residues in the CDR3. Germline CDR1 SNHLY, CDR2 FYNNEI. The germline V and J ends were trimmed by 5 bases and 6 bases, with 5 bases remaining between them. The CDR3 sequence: CASSSGQPQHF. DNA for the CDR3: TGTGCCAGCAGTAGCGGTCAGCCCCAGCATTTT. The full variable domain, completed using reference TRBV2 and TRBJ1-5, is EPEVTQTPSHQVTQMGQEVILRCVPISNHLYFYWYRQILGQKVEFLVSFYNNEISEKSEIFDDQFSVERPDGSNFTLKIRSTKLEDSAMYFCASSSGQPQHFGDGTRLSIL.

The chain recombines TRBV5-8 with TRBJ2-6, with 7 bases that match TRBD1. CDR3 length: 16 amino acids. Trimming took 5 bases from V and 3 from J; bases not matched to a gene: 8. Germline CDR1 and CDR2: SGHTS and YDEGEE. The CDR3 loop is CASRNRGYYGANVLTF. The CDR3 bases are TGTGCCAGCAGAAACAGGGGATATTATGGGGCCAACGTCCTGACTTTC.

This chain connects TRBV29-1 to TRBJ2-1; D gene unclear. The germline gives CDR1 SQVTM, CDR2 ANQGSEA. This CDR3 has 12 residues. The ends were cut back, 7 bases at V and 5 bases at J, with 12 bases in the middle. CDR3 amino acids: CSGESTHNEQFF. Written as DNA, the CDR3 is TGCAGCGGCGAAAGTACCCACAATGAGCAGTTCTTC.

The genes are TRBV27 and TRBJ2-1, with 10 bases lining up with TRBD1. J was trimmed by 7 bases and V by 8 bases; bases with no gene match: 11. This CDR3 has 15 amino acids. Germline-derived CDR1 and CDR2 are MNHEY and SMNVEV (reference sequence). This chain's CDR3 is CASRTGGQGWNEQFF. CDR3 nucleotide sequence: TGTGCCAGCCGAACCGGGGGACAGGGGTGGAATGAGCAGTTCTTC.

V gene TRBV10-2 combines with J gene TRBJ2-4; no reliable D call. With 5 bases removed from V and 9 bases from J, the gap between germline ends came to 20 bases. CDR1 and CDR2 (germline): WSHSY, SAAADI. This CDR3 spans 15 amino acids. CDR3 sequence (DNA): TGCGCCAGCAGTCTGTCGGCCGGCGCAGCGCTCATTCAGTACTTC. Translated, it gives CASSLSAGAALIQYF.

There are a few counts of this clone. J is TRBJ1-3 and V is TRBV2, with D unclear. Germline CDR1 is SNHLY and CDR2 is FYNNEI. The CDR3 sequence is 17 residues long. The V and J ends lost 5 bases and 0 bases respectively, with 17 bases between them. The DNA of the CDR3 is TGTGCCAGCAGTCCACCCGGGGTGGCAGCCTCTGGAAACACCATATATTTT. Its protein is CASSPPGVAASGNTIYF.

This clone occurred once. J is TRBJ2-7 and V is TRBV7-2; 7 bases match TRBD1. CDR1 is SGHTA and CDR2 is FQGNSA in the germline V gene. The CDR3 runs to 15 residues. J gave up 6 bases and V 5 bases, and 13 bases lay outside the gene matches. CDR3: CASSTSRQGLSEQYF. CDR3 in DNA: TGTGCCAGCAGCACCTCCCGACAGGGTTTATCCGAGCAGTACTTC.

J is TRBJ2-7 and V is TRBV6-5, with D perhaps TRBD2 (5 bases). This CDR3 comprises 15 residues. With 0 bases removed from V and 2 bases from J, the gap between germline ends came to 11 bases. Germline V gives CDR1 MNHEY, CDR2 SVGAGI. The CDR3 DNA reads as TGTGCCAGCAGTTACTCTGGCGGGCCTACCTACGAGCAGTACTTC. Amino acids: CASSYSGGPTYEQYF.

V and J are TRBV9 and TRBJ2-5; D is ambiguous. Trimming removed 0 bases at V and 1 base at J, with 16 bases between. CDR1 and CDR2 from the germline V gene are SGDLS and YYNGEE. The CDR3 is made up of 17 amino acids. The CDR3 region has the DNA TGTGCCAGCAGCGTAGGGCCCGGGTCCGTTATCCAAGAGACCCAGTACTTC. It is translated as CASSVGPGSVIQETQYF.

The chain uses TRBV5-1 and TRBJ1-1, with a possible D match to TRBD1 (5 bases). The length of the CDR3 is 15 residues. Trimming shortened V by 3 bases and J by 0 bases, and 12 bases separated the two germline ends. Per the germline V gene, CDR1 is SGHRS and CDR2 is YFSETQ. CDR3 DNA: TGCGCCAGCAGCTCAACAGGAAGCATGAACACTGAAGCTTTCTTT. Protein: CASSSTGSMNTEAFF.

CDR3 amino acids: CATRRDRVNEKLFF. CDR3 nucleotide sequence: TGTGCTACGCGCAGGGACAGAGTCAATGAAAAACTGTTTTTT. The genes are TRBV2 and TRBJ1-4; TRBD1 aligns across 7 bases. This CDR3 region has 14 residues. The germline V gene encodes CDR1 SNHLY and CDR2 FYNNEI. The variable domain in full, with the rest retrieved from reference TRBV2 and TRBJ1-4, is EPEVTQTPSHQVTQMGQEVILRCVPISNHLYFYWYRQILGQKVEFLVSFYNNEISEKSEIFDDQFSVERPDGSNFTLKIRSTKLEDSAMYFCATRRDRVNEKLFFGSGTQLSVL.

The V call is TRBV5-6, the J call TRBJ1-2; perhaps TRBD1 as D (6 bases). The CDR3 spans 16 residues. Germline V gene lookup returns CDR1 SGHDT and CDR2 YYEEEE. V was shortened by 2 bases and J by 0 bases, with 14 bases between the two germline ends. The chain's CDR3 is CASSLKPRTANYGYTF. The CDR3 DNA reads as TGTGCCAGCAGCTTAAAGCCGAGGACAGCTAACTATGGCTACACCTTC.

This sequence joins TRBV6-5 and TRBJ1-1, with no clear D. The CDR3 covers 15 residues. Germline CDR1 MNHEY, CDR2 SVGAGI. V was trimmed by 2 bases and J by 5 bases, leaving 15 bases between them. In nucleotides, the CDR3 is TGTGCCAGCAGTTACGAGGCGAGGGCCGGGACTGAAGCTTTCTTT. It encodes CASSYEARAGTEAFF.